The 10 T cell receptor beta chains given below trace back to one sample, sequenced in a study of T cell clonotyping in hematopoietic cell transplantation. TCRdb keeps only in-frame clones here, not all; method: immunoSEQ multiplex PCR. The table lists tens of thousands of clones, 65% to 90% of them singletons. Stated time point: recipient sample about 28 days before transplant, after cytoreduction. This sample comprised peripheral blood mononuclear cells, obtained before stem cell transplant. These receptors were obtained from a man in his 60s with biphenotypic leukemia. Some clones in this sample may be carry-over from other donors' samples.

The chain is built from TRBV6-5 and TRBJ2-7; D may be TRBD2 (5 bases). This CDR3 has 12 residues. The germline gives CDR1 MNHEY, CDR2 SVGAGI. The V end was cut by 8 bases, the J end by 2 bases, with 10 bases between. The CDR3 DNA reads TGTGCCAGCCAACACGGGGCCTACGAGCAGTACTTC. This sequence encodes CASQHGAYEQYF.

V is TRBV9 and J is TRBJ2-2; 7 bases are a match to TRBD2. Germline V gene lookup returns CDR1 SGDLS and CDR2 YYNGEE. V lost 0 bases to trimming and J lost 1 base; unmatched junction nucleotides: 3. The CDR3 has 16 residues. The CDR3 DNA is TGTGCCAGCAGCGTAGGCGGGAGCCTGAACACCGGGGAGCTGTTTTTT. Encoded protein: CASSVGGSLNTGELFF.

The chain joins TRBV2 to TRBJ2-7, with TRBD2 identical over 11 bases. CDR1 SNHLY and CDR2 FYNNEI come from the germline V gene. The CDR3 length is 15 residues. J was trimmed by 3 bases and V by 7 bases; bases with no gene match: 8. The CDR3 sequence: CASKRELAGDYEQYF. The CDR3 DNA is TGTGCCAGCAAAAGGGAACTAGCGGGGGACTACGAGCAGTACTTC.

The J gene is TRBJ2-7, the V gene TRBV6-1, with 9 bases fitting TRBD1. The trim removed 4 bases at V and 1 base at J, leaving 11 bases unmatched. The CDR3 has 17 amino acids. CDR1 and CDR2 from the germline V gene are MNHNS and SASEGT. The CDR3 bases are TGTGCCAGCAGTGGCTATTTCTCGGGACAGGGATCCTACGAGCAGTACTTC. This translates into CASSGYFSGQGSYEQYF.

V and J are TRBV4-3 and TRBJ1-1, with a weak D call TRBD1 (5 bases). V was cut by 0 bases and J by 3 bases, with 11 bases left in between. The CDR3 covers 15 residues. CDR1 and CDR2 from the germline V gene are LGHNA and YSLEER. CDR3 amino acids: CASSQDHRWDTEAFF. CDR3 in DNA: TGCGCCAGCAGCCAAGATCACAGGTGGGACACTGAAGCTTTCTTT.

V is TRBV4-2 and J is TRBJ2-1, with D perhaps matching TRBD2 (5 bases). Germline lookup yields CDR1 LGHNA and CDR2 YNFKEQ. The V end lost 0 bases, the J end lost 5 bases, and 14 bases lay between the germline ends. This CDR3 spans 16 amino acids. CDR3 bases: TGTGCCAGCAGCCAAGATCGGGCCGAGGGTGACAATGAGCAGTTCTTC. Amino acids: CASSQDRAEGDNEQFF.

This sequence joins TRBV7-2 and TRBJ1-1; D is undetermined. This CDR3 region has 15 residues. With 3 bases removed from V and 1 base from J, the gap between germline ends came to 12 bases. Germline values: CDR1 SGHTA, CDR2 FQGNSA. The CDR3 DNA reads as TGTGCCAGCAGCTTTTCTGGGGTGGGGAACACTGAAGCTTTCTTT. This translates into CASSFSGVGNTEAFF.

V gene TRBV19 combines with J gene TRBJ2-7, with a weak D call TRBD1 (6 bases). Trimming stripped 3 bases from V and 2 bases from J, with 14 bases between. This CDR3 has 15 amino acids. Germline V lookup: CDR1 LNHDA, CDR2 SQIVND (reference sequence). The CDR3 DNA follows: TGTGCCAGTAGTATTCAGTGGGACAACACCTACGAGCAGTACTTC. Its translation is CASSIQWDNTYEQYF.

Here the CDR3 DNA reads TGTGCCATCAGTGAGTCGACTCCGGGACTAGCGAGCACCGGGGAGCTGTTTTTT. Translation: CAISESTPGLASTGELFF. This sequence joins TRBV10-3 and TRBJ2-2; 10 nucleotides match TRBD2. The CDR3 sequence is 18 residues long. The ends lost 0 bases at V and 4 bases at J; junction bases unmatched: 8. The V gene's germline CDR1 is ENHRY and CDR2 SYGVKD.

The V and J genes are TRBV5-1 and TRBJ1-1, with TRBD1 identical over 7 bases. The CDR3 runs to 16 residues. J was trimmed by 0 bases and V by 4 bases; bases with no gene match: 9. Germline lookup yields CDR1 SGHRS and CDR2 YFSETQ. CDR3 coding DNA: TGCGCCAGCAGCCCAGGACAGGCAGAGATGAACACTGAAGCTTTCTTT. Translating gives CASSPGQAEMNTEAFF.